Sequencing of this T cell receptor beta chain was carried out in a study of PD-L1 blockade in urothelial cancer. Overall study: The researchers analyzed blood 3 weeks (second dose) and 6 weeks after treatment start.

The CDR3 has 17 residues. With 3 bases clipped from V and 7 bases from J, the junction kept 13 bases outside the gene matches. In germline, CDR1 is SGHRS, CDR2 YFSETQ. TCRdb's copy holds only in-frame clones and misses some; the assay was immunoSEQ multiplex PCR. The repertoire consists of 80,000 to 95,000 clones, with around 78% occurring once and the leading ten covering approximately 8%. The time point here: peripheral blood 6 weeks after treatment start. Locally advanced or metastatic urothelial carcinoma was present in patients. The rearrangement uses TRBV5-1 and TRBJ2-7, with 13 bases identical to TRBD2. This clonotype originated in a man aged 65-85 years with urothelial cancer. This material consisted of PBMCs, taken around atezolizumab (anti-PD-L1) treatment. CDR3 protein: CASSSGATSGGSGEQYF. The CDR3 nucleotides read TGCGCCAGCAGCTCTGGGGCGACTAGCGGGGGGTCGGGGGAGCAGTACTTC.